This TCR beta chain was found in a study of vaccination effects on CD4 cells after COVID-19. Germline trimming cut 7 bases from V and 1 base from J; bases unmatched to any gene: 6. The V gene's germline CDR1 is MNHNY and CDR2 SVGAGI (reference sequence). The CDR3 sequence is 14 residues long. About this clone: Antigen: not known.

The data were produced by immunoSEQ multiplex PCR, yet TCRdb's version contains in-frame clones alone and is incomplete. In the table there are approximately 68,000 clones, under 80% of which are singletons. Before sequencing, viral peptide pools were used by the ViraFEST assay to expand antigen-specific CD4+ T cells. Once cultured for nine to ten days, the cells underwent separation to obtain CD4+ T cells. Neither prior SARS-CoV-2 infection nor positive nucleocapsid antibodies were present in the vaccine recipients. The clonotype was recovered from a human donor who received a COVID-19 vaccine. This chain uses TRBV6-6 with TRBJ2-5, with TRBD1 matching over 7 bases. The sequences come from CD4+ T cells from PBMCs cultured with SARS-CoV-2 spike peptides, collected before COVID-19 vaccination. CDR3 nucleotide sequence: TGTGCCAGCACCTCCCCAGGGGGCCAAGAGACCCAGTACTTC. This encodes CASTSPGGQETQYF.